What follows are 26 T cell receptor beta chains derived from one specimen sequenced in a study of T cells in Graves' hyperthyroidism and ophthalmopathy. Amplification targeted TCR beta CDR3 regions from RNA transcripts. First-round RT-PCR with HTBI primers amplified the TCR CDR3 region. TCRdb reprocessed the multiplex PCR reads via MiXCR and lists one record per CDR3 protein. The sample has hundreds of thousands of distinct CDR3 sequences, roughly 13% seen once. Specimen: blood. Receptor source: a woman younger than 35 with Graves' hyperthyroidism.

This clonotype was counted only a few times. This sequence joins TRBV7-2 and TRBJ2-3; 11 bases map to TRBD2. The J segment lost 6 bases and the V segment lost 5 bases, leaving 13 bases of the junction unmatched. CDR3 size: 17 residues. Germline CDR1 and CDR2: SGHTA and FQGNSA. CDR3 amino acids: CASSPRLAGGSGDTQYF. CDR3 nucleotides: TGTGCCAGCAGCCCGAGATTAGCGGGAGGGTCTGGGGATACGCAGTATTTT.

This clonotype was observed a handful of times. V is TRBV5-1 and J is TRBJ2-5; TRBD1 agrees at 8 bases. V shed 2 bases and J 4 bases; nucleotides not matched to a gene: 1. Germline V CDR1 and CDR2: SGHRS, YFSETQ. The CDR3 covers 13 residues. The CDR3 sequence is CASSFGQGETQYF. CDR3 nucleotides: TGCGCCAGCAGCTTCGGACAGGGAGAGACCCAGTACTTC.

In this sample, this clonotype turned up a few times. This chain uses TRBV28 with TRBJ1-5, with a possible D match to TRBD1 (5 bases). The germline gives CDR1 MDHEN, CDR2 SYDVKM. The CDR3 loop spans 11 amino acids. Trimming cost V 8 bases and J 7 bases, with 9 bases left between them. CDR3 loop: CASGGRQPQHF. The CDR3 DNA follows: TGTGCCAGCGGGGGTCGCCAGCCCCAGCATTTT.

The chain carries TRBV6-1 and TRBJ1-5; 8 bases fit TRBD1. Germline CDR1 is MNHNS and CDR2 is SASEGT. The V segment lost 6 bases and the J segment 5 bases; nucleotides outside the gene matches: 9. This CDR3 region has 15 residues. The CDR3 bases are TGTGCCAGCAGAATATTTCAGGGGGCGGATCAGCCCCAGCATTTT. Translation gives CASRIFQGADQPQHF.

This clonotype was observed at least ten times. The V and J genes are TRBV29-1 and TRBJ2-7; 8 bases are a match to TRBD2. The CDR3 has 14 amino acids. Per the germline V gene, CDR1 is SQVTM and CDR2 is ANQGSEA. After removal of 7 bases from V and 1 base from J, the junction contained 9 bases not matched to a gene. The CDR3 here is CSARGGGRSYEQYF. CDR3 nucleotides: TGCAGCGCCCGGGGCGGGGGGAGATCCTACGAGCAGTACTTC.

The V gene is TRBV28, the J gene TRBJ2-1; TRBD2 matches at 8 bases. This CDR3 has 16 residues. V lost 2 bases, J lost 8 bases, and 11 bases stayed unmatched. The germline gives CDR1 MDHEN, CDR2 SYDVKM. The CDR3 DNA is TGTGCCAGCAGTTTAGGAGGGGCCGGGGGGGCACATGAGCAGTTCTTC. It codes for CASSLGGAGGAHEQFF.

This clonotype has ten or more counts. This CDR3 reads CASSLVEAGTGELFF. The CDR3 DNA sequence: TGTGCCAGCAGCCTGGTAGAGGCAGGCACCGGGGAGCTGTTTTTT. The chain joins TRBV6-1 to TRBJ2-2; no definite D call. The length of the CDR3 is 15 residues. V was cut by 6 bases and J by 4 bases, with 15 bases left in between. CDR1 is MNHNS, CDR2 SASEGT, per germline.

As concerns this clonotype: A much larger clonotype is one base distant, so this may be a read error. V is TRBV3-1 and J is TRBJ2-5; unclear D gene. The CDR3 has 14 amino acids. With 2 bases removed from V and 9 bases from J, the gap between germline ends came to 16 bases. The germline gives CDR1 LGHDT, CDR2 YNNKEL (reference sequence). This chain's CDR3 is CASSQPDHYRAQYF. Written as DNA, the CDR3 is TGTGCCAGCAGCCAACCGGATCACTATCGGGCCCAGTACTTC.

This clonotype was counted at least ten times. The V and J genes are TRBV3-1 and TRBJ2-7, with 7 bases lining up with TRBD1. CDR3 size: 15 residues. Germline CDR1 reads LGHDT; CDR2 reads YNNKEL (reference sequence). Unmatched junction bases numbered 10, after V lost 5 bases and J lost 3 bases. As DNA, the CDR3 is TGTGCCAGCAGCTCGGGACAGATGGTAAACTACGAGCAGTACTTC. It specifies CASSSGQMVNYEQYF.

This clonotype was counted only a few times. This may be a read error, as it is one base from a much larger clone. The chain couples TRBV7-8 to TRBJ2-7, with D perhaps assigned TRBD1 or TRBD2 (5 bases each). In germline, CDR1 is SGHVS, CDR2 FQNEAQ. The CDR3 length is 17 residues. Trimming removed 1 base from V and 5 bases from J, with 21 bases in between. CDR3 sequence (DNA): TGTGCCAGCAGCTTAGGAGGCTTGACAGCGGTAACCCACGAGCAGTACTTC. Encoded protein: CASSLGGLTAVTHEQYF.

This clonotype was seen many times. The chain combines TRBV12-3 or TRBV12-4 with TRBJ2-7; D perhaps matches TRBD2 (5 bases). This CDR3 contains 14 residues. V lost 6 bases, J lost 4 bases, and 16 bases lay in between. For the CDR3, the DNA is TGTGCCAGCAGCCCGGCGTATCGGAGGTACGAGCAGTACTTC. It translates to CASSPAYRRYEQYF.

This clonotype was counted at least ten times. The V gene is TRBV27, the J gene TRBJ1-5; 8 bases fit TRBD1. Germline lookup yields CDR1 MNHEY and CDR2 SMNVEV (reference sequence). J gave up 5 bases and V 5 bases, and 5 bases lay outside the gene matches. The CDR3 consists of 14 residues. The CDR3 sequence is CASSLQGGHQPQHF. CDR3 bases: TGTGCCAGCAGTCTACAGGGGGGGCATCAGCCCCAGCATTTT.

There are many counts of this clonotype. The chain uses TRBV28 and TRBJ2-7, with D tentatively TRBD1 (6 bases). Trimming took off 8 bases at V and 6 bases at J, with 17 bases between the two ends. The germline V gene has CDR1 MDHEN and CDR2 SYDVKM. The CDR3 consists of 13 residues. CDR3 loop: CASRGQPTPEQYF. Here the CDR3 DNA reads TGTGCCAGCCGAGGACAGCCAACCCCCGAGCAGTACTTC.

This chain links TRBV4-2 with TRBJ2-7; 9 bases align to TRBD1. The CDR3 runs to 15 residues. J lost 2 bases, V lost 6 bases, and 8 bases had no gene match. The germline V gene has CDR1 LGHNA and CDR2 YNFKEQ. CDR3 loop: CASSPTGTGTYEQYF. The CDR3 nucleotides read TGTGCCAGCAGTCCGACCGGGACAGGGACCTACGAGCAGTACTTC.

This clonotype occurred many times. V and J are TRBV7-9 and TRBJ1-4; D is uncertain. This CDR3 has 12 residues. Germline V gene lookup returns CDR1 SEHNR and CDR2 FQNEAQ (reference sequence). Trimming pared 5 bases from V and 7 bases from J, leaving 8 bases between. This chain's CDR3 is CASSANSEKLFF. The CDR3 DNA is TGTGCCAGCAGCGCAAATAGTGAAAAACTGTTTTTT.

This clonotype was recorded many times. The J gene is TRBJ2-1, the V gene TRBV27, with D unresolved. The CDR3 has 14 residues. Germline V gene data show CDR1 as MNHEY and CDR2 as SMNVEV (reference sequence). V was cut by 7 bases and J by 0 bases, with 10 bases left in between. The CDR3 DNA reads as TGTGCCAGCACGGGCGGCAGCTCCTACAATGAGCAGTTCTTC. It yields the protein CASTGGSSYNEQFF.

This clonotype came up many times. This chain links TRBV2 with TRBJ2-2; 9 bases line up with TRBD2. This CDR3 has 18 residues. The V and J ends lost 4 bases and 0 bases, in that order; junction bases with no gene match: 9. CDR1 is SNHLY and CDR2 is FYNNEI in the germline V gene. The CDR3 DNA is TGTGCCAGCAGTGGACTAGCGGTTAAGATTTCGAACACCGGGGAGCTGTTTTTT. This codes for CASSGLAVKISNTGELFF.

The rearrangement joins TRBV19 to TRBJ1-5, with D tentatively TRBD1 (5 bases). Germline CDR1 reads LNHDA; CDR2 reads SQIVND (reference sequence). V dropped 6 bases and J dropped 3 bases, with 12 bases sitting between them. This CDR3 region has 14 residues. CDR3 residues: CASRDDRINQPQHF. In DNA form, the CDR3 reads TGTGCCAGTAGGGACGACAGAATCAATCAGCCCCAGCATTTT.

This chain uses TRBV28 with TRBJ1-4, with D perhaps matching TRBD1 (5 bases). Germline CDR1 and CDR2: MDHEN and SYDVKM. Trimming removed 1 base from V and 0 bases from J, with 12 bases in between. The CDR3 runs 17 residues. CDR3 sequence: CASSLSMGRPTNEKLFF. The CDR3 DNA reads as TGTGCCAGCAGTTTATCGATGGGGCGACCAACTAATGAAAAACTGTTTTTT.

The CDR3 DNA is TGTGCTAGTGGTTTGGCTAATCAGGGGACGAACACCGGGGAGCTGTTTTTT. Its translation is CASGLANQGTNTGELFF. The chain has TRBV12-5 and TRBJ2-2, with D perhaps matching TRBD1 (6 bases). Between the trimmed V and J ends, which lost 1 base and 0 bases, there was a span of 12 bases. Per germline, CDR1 LGHNT and CDR2 FRNRAP. This CDR3 is 17 amino acids long.

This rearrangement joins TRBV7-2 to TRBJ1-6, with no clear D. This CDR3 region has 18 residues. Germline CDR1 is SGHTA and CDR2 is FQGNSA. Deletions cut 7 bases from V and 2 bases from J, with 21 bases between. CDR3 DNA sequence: TGTGCCAGCACCAAAGGTACTCCCCACGGAACCTATAATTCACCCCTCCACTTT. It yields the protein CASTKGTPHGTYNSPLHF.

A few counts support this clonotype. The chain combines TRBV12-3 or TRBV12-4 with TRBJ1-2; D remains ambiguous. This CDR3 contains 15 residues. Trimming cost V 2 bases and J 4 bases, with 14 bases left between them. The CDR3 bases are TGTGCCAGCAGTTTAAATGAAGGCTCTCTCTATGGCTACACCTTC. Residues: CASSLNEGSLYGYTF.

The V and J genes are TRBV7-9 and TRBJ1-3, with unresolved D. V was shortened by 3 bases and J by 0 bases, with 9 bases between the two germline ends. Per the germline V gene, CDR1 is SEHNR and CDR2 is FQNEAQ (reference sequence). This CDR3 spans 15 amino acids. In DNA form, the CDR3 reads TGTGCCAGCAGCTTTGTCTCCGACTCTGGAAACACCATATATTTT. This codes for CASSFVSDSGNTIYF.

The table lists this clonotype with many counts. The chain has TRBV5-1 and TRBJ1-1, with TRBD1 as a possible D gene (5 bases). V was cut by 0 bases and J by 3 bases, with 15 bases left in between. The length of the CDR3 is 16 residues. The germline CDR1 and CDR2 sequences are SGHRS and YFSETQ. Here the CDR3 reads CASSLGVGGKHTEAFF. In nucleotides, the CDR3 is TGCGCCAGCAGCTTGGGAGTTGGGGGTAAGCACACTGAAGCTTTCTTT.

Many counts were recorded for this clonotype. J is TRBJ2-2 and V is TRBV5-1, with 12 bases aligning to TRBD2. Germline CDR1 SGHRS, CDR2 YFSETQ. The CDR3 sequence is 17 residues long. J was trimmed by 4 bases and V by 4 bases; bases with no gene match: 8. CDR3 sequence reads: CASSRLAGGPSTGELFF. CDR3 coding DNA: TGCGCCAGCAGCCGGCTAGCGGGAGGGCCTAGCACCGGGGAGCTGTTTTTT.

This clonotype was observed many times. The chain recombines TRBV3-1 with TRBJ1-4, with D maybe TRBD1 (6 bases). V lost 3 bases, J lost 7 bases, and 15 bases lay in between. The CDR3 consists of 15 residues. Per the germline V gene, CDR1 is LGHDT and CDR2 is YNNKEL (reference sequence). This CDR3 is CASSHTDRRSEKLFF. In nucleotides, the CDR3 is TGTGCCAGCAGCCATACAGACAGGAGAAGTGAAAAACTGTTTTTT.